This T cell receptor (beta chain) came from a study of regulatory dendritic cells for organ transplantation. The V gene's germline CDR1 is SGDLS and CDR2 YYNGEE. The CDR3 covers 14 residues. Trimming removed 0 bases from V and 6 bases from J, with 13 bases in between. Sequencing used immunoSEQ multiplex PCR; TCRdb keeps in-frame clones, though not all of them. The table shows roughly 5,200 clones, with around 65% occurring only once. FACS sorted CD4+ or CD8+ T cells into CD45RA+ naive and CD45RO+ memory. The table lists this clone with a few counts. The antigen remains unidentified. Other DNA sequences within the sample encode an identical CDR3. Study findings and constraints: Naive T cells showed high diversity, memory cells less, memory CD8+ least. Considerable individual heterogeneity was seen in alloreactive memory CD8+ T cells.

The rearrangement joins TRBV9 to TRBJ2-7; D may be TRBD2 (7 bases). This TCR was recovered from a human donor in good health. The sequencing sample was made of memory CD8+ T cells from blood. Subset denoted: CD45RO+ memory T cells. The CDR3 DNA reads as TGTGCCAGCAGCGTAGCTTATAGGGGGGGCGAGCAGTACTTC. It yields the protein CASSVAYRGGEQYF.